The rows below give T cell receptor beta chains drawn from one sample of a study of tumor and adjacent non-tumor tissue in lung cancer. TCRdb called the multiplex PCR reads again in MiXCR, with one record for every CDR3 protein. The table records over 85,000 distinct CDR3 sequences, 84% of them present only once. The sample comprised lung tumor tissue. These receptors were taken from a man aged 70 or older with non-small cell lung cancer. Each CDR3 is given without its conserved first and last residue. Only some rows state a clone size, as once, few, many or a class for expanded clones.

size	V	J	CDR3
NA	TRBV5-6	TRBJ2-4	ASRAAETGVVGNIQY
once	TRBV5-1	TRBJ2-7	ASITIGTGNEQY
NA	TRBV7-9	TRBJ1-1	ASGQKGCSTEAF
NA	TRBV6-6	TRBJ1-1	ASRIGTGMATETF
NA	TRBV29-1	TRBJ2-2	SADVARGTGQLL
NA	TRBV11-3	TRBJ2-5	ASILGINLDEAQY
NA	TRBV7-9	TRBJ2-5	ASSLVVMGRETHY
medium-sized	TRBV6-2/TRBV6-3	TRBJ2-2	ASSSSDGQDTGELF
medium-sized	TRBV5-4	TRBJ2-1	ASSLYAGGRNEQF
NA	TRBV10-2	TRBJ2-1	TSKETGHNEQS
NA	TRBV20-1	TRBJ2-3	SPPPPGQGGTDTQY
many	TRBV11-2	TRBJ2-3	ASSTDRDSYTDTQY
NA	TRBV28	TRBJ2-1	ASSYTLMTGDRANYNEQF
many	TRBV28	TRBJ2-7	ASSRPVLGAYEQY
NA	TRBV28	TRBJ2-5	ASSRTGSPEQKTQH
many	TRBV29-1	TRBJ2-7	SVGASGMHEQY
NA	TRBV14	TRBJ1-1	ASCRDKNIEAF
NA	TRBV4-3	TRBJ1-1	ASIPIYRGNTEAF